This TCR beta chain appears in the sequencing data of a study of cytomegalovirus exposure and HLA in healthy donors. Findings and caveats of the study: Most CMV-associated TCR beta chains were later found to appear HLA-restricted.

The CDR3 consists of 18 residues. The germline V gene encodes CDR1 LGHNA and CDR2 YNFKEQ. The germline V and J ends were trimmed by 1 base and 0 bases, with 15 bases remaining between them. This clone showed up just a few times. What it binds is not known. The primer mix had 60 Vbeta and 13 Jbeta primers. Clones were read by immunoSEQ multiplex PCR, and TCRdb kept only the in-frame ones, dropping some. The table shows under 95,000 clones, with about 8% occurring only once. The material sequenced was PBMCs. This receptor was obtained from a man between 45 and 60 years old in good health and CMV-seronegative. This chain uses TRBV4-2 with TRBJ2-2, with D possibly matching TRBD2 (6 bases). The CDR3 nucleotides are TGTGCCAGCAGCCAAGGGGACTTGTTAGCGGCGAACACCGGGGAGCTGTTTTTT. This translates into CASSQGDLLAANTGELFF.